One T cell receptor beta chain is described in this entry. This sample is drawn from a study of blood T cell repertoires in COVID-19. On the study more broadly: Specimens from acute and convalescent COVID-19 originated in the United States, Italy and Spain. Sample material is recorded as cDNA or gDNA derived from T cells, B-cell-depleted T cells, or PBMCs.

The authors' processing: Reference gene primer amplification yielded estimated nucleated cell counts. Clones were sequenced by immunoSEQ multiplex PCR, and TCRdb holds only the in-frame ones, with some missing. D and trimming were read from the DNA, whereas the V and J calls and clone size are those reported in that table. Of 70,000 or so clones in the sample, roughly 80% were seen once. With 1 base removed from V and 3 bases from J, the gap between germline ends came to 6 bases. CDR3 size: 13 residues. CDR1 is MDHEN, CDR2 SYDVKM, per germline. The chain uses TRBV28 and TRBJ2-5; D is ambiguous. The specimen was peripheral blood. The clonotype was recovered from a man aged 55 to 70 with COVID-19, enrolled during active disease. The CDR3 DNA reads as TGTGCCAGCAGTTTATCGTCGGAAGAGACCCAGTACTTC. This codes for CASSLSSEETQYF.